A selection of T cell receptor beta chains follows, all from one sample in a study of blood T cell repertoires in COVID-19. The method was immunoSEQ multiplex PCR; TCRdb's version includes in-frame clones alone and lacks a portion of them. The sample has under 30,000 clones; roughly 84% are singletons. Sequences were obtained from peripheral blood. The receptors shown here come from a human donor in a cohort sampled during active COVID-19. Each CDR3 is given with its conserved first and last residue. The order of the fields is V gene, clone size, J gene, D gene, CDR3 DNA, CDR3 protein. A D gene is named only where the DNA matches it firmly. Size tells how often a clone was seen (once, few, many) or the class of an expanded clone, and some rows leave it out.

V gene: TRBV4-2
clone size: -
J gene: TRBJ2-3
D gene: TRBD2
CDR3 DNA: TGTGCCAGCAGCCAAGGGTGGACTAGCGCAGATACGCAGTATTTT
CDR3 protein: CASSQGWTSADTQYF

V gene: TRBV5-1
clone size: -
J gene: TRBJ2-3
D gene: TRBD1
CDR3 DNA: TGCGCCAGCAGCGATTGGGGACAGGGGGCCGTAGATACGCAGTATTTT
CDR3 protein: CASSDWGQGAVDTQYF

V gene: TRBV9
clone size: -
J gene: TRBJ1-6
D gene: -
CDR3 DNA: TGTGCCAGCAGCGTAGGACAGAATAGGGGTAATTCACCCCTCCACTTT
CDR3 protein: CASSVGQNRGNSPLHF

V gene: TRBV7-9
clone size: -
J gene: TRBJ1-2
D gene: TRBD1
CDR3 DNA: TGTGCCAGCAGCCTCGGGACAGGCTATGGCTACACCTTC
CDR3 protein: CASSLGTGYGYTF

V gene: TRBV4-1
clone size: -
J gene: TRBJ2-1
D gene: -
CDR3 DNA: TGCGCCAGCAGCCAAGCACCGAGCTCCTACAATGAGCAGTTCTTC
CDR3 protein: CASSQAPSSYNEQFF

V gene: TRBV6-5
clone size: -
J gene: TRBJ2-7
D gene: -
CDR3 DNA: TGTGCTGACGCAGGGCCCTACGAGCAGTACTTC
CDR3 protein: CADAGPYEQYF

V gene: TRBV19
clone size: -
J gene: TRBJ2-7
D gene: TRBD1
CDR3 DNA: TGTGCCAGTAGCTCAGGGGGAGCCCTCTCCTACGAGCAGTACTTC
CDR3 protein: CASSSGGALSYEQYF

V gene: TRBV9
clone size: -
J gene: TRBJ2-7
D gene: -
CDR3 DNA: TGTGCCAGCAGCGTAGATTGGGCTGGTCTCTACGAGCAGTACTTC
CDR3 protein: CASSVDWAGLYEQYF

V gene: TRBV5-1
clone size: medium-sized
J gene: TRBJ1-3
D gene: -
CDR3 DNA: TGCGCCAGCAGCTTGGGACATGCTGGAAACACCATATATTTT
CDR3 protein: CASSLGHAGNTIYF

V gene: TRBV7-9
clone size: -
J gene: TRBJ2-7
D gene: -
CDR3 DNA: TGTGCCAGCAGCTTAGCCGGGGGAGCCTACGAGCAGTACTTC
CDR3 protein: CASSLAGGAYEQYF

V gene: TRBV20-1
clone size: -
J gene: TRBJ2-3
D gene: TRBD2
CDR3 DNA: TGCAGTGCTAGTACAAGCGGGACTAGCGGGGGGGGGTTCACAGATACGCAGTATTTT
CDR3 protein: CSASTSGTSGGGFTDTQYF

V gene: TRBV5-6
clone size: -
J gene: TRBJ2-7
D gene: TRBD2
CDR3 DNA: TGTGCCAGCAGCTCGGGACTAGCGGGAGGGTACGAGCAGTACTTC
CDR3 protein: CASSSGLAGGYEQYF

V gene: TRBV10-3
clone size: -
J gene: TRBJ1-1
D gene: -
CDR3 DNA: TGTGCCACTCTACTGACTGGTGGGAGCACTGAAGCTTTCTTT
CDR3 protein: CATLLTGGSTEAFF

V gene: TRBV11-2
clone size: few
J gene: TRBJ2-7
D gene: -
CDR3 DNA: TGTGCCAGCAGCTTAGGGACTTCGCTTTCCTCCGAGCAGTACTTC
CDR3 protein: CASSLGTSLSSEQYF

V gene: TRBV9
clone size: -
J gene: TRBJ1-4
D gene: -
CDR3 DNA: TGTGCCAGCAGCACTCAGACTGCAACTAATGAAAAACTGTTTTTT
CDR3 protein: CASSTQTATNEKLFF

V gene: TRBV29-1
clone size: once
J gene: TRBJ2-5
D gene: -
CDR3 DNA: TGCAGCGTTTCGGGGAGAGGACTACTACAAGAGACCCAGTACTTC
CDR3 protein: CSVSGRGLLQETQYF

V gene: TRBV6-5
clone size: -
J gene: TRBJ2-1
D gene: TRBD2
CDR3 DNA: TGTGCCAGCAGTTACTCAGCGGGGGAGGTCTACAATGAGCAGTTCTTC
CDR3 protein: CASSYSAGEVYNEQFF

V gene: TRBV6-2/TRBV6-3
clone size: -
J gene: TRBJ2-7
D gene: TRBD2
CDR3 DNA: TGTGCCAGCAGCTGGACTAGCGGGAGTCTCGAGCAGTACTTC
CDR3 protein: CASSWTSGSLEQYF

V gene: TRBV5-1
clone size: few
J gene: TRBJ1-2
D gene: TRBD1
CDR3 DNA: TGCGCCAGCAGCTCCCGCAGTCGGACAGGTCTAACCTTC
CDR3 protein: CASSSRSRTGLTF

V gene: TRBV7-3
clone size: -
J gene: TRBJ2-2
D gene: -
CDR3 DNA: TGTGCCAGCAGCTTAGTTCCAACAAACACCGGGGAGCTGTTTTTT
CDR3 protein: CASSLVPTNTGELFF

V gene: TRBV11-2
clone size: few
J gene: TRBJ2-3
D gene: TRBD2
CDR3 DNA: TGTGCCAGCAGCTCAGGACTAGCGAGGACAGATACGCAGTATTTT
CDR3 protein: CASSSGLARTDTQYF

V gene: TRBV15
clone size: -
J gene: TRBJ1-1
D gene: -
CDR3 DNA: TGTGCCACCAGCAGAGATGGCGCGGCCGGAATGAACACTGAAGCTTTCTTT
CDR3 protein: CATSRDGAAGMNTEAFF

V gene: TRBV4-2
clone size: -
J gene: TRBJ2-7
D gene: TRBD1
CDR3 DNA: TGTGCCAGCAGGCTCTGGGGACAGGGGAAGTACGAGCAGTACTTC
CDR3 protein: CASRLWGQGKYEQYF

V gene: TRBV7-9
clone size: -
J gene: TRBJ1-1
D gene: -
CDR3 DNA: TGTGCCAGCAGCTTGGAGGAACTCCCCCATACTGAAGCTTTCTTT
CDR3 protein: CASSLEELPHTEAFF

V gene: TRBV11-2
clone size: -
J gene: TRBJ1-1
D gene: TRBD1
CDR3 DNA: TGTGCCAGCAGCCGACAGGGCCGGGGCACTGAAGCTTTCTTT
CDR3 protein: CASSRQGRGTEAFF

V gene: TRBV7-9
clone size: -
J gene: TRBJ2-7
D gene: -
CDR3 DNA: TGTGCCAGCAGCCTTCCGGGTCCACGAGGCGAGCAGTACTTC
CDR3 protein: CASSLPGPRGEQYF